Each of the 21 T cell receptor beta chains below was sequenced from the same sample in a study of T cell responses to AZD1222 COVID-19 vaccine. Profiled with immunoSEQ multiplex PCR; TCRdb holds only in-frame clones, not every one. The sample consists of 100,000 to 150,000 clones, roughly 89% of them appearing once. The source material was peripheral blood, sampled on day 0 of AZD1222 vaccination. All receptors come from an adult in good health.

J is TRBJ1-2 and V is TRBV10-3, with 10 bases fitting TRBD1. V gave up 8 bases and J gave up 4 bases; unmatched junction bases: 7. The V gene's germline CDR1 is ENHRY and CDR2 SYGVKD. This CDR3 contains 14 residues. The CDR3: CAIGGQGRGYGYTF. The CDR3 DNA sequence: TGTGCCATCGGGGGACAGGGGAGAGGCTATGGCTACACCTTC.

The chain employs TRBV6-2 or TRBV6-3 and TRBJ1-5; D unresolved. Trimming left V 4 bases short and J 0 bases short, with 7 bases between. The germline CDR1 and CDR2 sequences are MNHEY and SVGEGT. This CDR3 has 14 amino acids. DNA for the CDR3: TGTGCCAGCAGTTTCTACAATAGCAATCAGCCCCAGCATTTT. Amino acids: CASSFYNSNQPQHF.

The chain is built from TRBV2 and TRBJ2-7; the match to TRBD1 covers 9 bases. V lost 8 bases and J lost 3; bases outside the gene matches: 2. This CDR3 is 12 amino acids long. Germline CDR1 SNHLY, CDR2 FYNNEI. The CDR3 region has the DNA TGTGCCAGCGGGGACAGGGTCTACGAGCAGTACTTC. It encodes CASGDRVYEQYF.

This chain joins TRBV5-4 and TRBJ2-5, with D possibly matching TRBD1 (6 bases). The germline CDR1 and CDR2 sequences are SGHNT and YYREEE (reference sequence). Deletions cut 6 bases from V and 3 bases from J, with 12 bases between. The CDR3 runs to 13 residues. CDR3 region: CASTNNREETQYF. The CDR3 nucleotides are TGTGCCAGCACCAATAACAGGGAAGAGACCCAGTACTTC.

The chain links TRBV5-4 to TRBJ1-2; perhaps TRBD1 as D (5 bases). The CDR3 consists of 15 residues. Looked up from germline, CDR1 is SGHNT and CDR2 is YYREEE (reference sequence). V lost 1 base, J lost 4 bases, and 14 bases lay in between. The CDR3 protein is CASSLWGGGAYGYTF. The DNA for the CDR3 is TGTGCCAGCAGCTTGTGGGGAGGAGGGGCCTATGGCTACACCTTC.

The chain combines TRBV5-1 with TRBJ2-7, with 8 bases aligning to TRBD1. Germline V gene lookup returns CDR1 SGHRS and CDR2 YFSETQ. The CDR3 covers 14 residues. V trimming: 3 bases; J trimming: 5 bases; junction bases outside the gene matches: 7. CDR3 coding DNA: TGCGCCAGCAGCTCCCTAGCAGGGGGCGACGAGCAGTACTTC. It specifies CASSSLAGGDEQYF.

The chain has TRBV21-1 and TRBJ1-1. TRBV21-1 is marked as a pseudogene. CDR3 length: 16 amino acids. CDR3 sequence reads: CASSKSGGGMNTEAFF. CDR3 coding DNA: TGTGCCAGCAGCAAATCAGGGGGAGGGATGAACACTGAAGCTTTCTTT.

This clone was seen more than once but under ten times. V gene TRBV7-2 combines with J gene TRBJ1-3; D not certain. Germline loops: CDR1 SGHTA, CDR2 FQGNSA. The CDR3 is 14 amino acids. Trimming removed 5 bases at V and 0 bases at J, with 8 bases between. The CDR3 bases are TGTGCCAGCAGCCCACAGAGCTCTGGAAACACCATATATTTT. Its translation: CASSPQSSGNTIYF.

The rearrangement joins TRBV20-1 to TRBJ2-4; D is unclear. Germline lookup yields CDR1 DFQATT and CDR2 SNEGSKA (reference sequence). The CDR3 sequence is 15 residues long. V was shortened by 3 bases and J by 0 bases, with 12 bases between the two germline ends. Here the CDR3 reads CSASNPRLAKNIQYF. The CDR3 nucleotides read TGCAGTGCTAGTAACCCTCGCCTAGCCAAAAACATTCAGTACTTC.

This clone appeared a single time. This rearrangement joins TRBV7-9 to TRBJ1-4, with 7 bases fitting TRBD1. Germline values: CDR1 SEHNR, CDR2 FQNEAQ (reference sequence). Losses at the gene ends were 5 bases for V and 4 bases for J; bases not matched to a gene: 4. The CDR3 sequence is 14 residues long. The CDR3 sequence is CASSVDRVNEKLFF. The CDR3 nucleotides are TGTGCCAGCAGCGTCGACAGGGTTAATGAAAAACTGTTTTTT.

The chain has TRBV20-1 and TRBJ2-1; D may be TRBD2 (6 bases). CDR1 and CDR2 from the germline V gene are DFQATT and SNEGSKA (reference sequence). Trimming removed 8 bases from V and 7 bases from J, with 12 bases in between. The CDR3 contains 11 residues. CDR3 sequence: CSPKEGNEQFF. The DNA of the CDR3 is TGCAGTCCCAAGGAGGGGAATGAGCAGTTCTTC.

This clone was seen a single time. This sequence joins TRBV5-1 and TRBJ1-1, with D possibly TRBD1 on 6 matching bases. This CDR3 has 15 amino acids. Germline values: CDR1 SGHRS, CDR2 YFSETQ. Between the trimmed V and J ends, which lost 0 bases and 3 bases, there was a span of 12 bases. The CDR3 is CASSLELQGYTEAFF. CDR3 in DNA: TGCGCCAGCAGCTTGGAACTTCAGGGGTACACTGAAGCTTTCTTT.

V is TRBV7-2 and J is TRBJ1-1; D is perhaps TRBD1 (6 bases). From germline, CDR1 is SGHTA and CDR2 FQGNSA. The length of the CDR3 is 16 residues. V gave up 3 bases and J gave up 3 bases, with 17 bases separating them. DNA of the CDR3: TGTGCCAGCAGCTTCTCAATGGGGGCGGGTGACACTGAAGCTTTCTTT. Translation: CASSFSMGAGDTEAFF. Combining the CDR3 with reference TRBV7-2 and TRBJ1-1 gives the whole variable domain GAGVSQSPSNKVTEKGKDVELRCDPISGHTALYWYRQSLGQGLEFLIYFQGNSAPDKSGLPSDRFSAERTGGSVSTLTIQRTQQEDSAVYLCASSFSMGAGDTEAFFGQGTRLTVV.

The chain joins TRBV6-5 to TRBJ1-3; 9 bases match TRBD1. Germline V CDR1 and CDR2: MNHEY, SVGAGI. The CDR3 runs 15 residues. Trimming removed 4 bases from V and 5 bases from J; junction bases left unmatched: 6. The CDR3 nucleotides read TGTGCCAGCAGTTCGAGACAGGGGGTTAGAAACACCATATATTTT. It is translated as CASSSRQGVRNTIYF.

Comments on this clone: Additional DNA sequences in this sample encode the identical CDR3. The chain links TRBV4-3 to TRBJ2-7, with TRBD1 identical over 9 bases. J gave up 0 bases and V 1 base, and 1 base lay outside the gene matches. The CDR3 runs 15 residues. The germline V gene has CDR1 LGHNA and CDR2 YSLEER. The CDR3 region has the DNA TGCGCCAGCAGCCAAGGGGACAGGGCCTCCTACGAGCAGTACTTC. Translated: CASSQGDRASYEQYF.

DNA for the CDR3: TGTGCCAGCAGCCAAGGGGGCTTGGGGTCTAATGAAAAACTGTTTTTT. Its protein is CASSQGGLGSNEKLFF. The V gene is TRBV4-2, the J gene TRBJ1-4; D possibly corresponds to TRBD1 (5 bases). The CDR3 loop spans 16 amino acids. Germline V CDR1 and CDR2: LGHNA, YNFKEQ. Trimming removed 1 base from V and 3 bases from J, with 12 bases in between.

The CDR3 spells CASSQSPGLNTGELFF. The CDR3 DNA follows: TGTGCCAGCAGCCAGAGCCCCGGACTTAACACCGGGGAGCTGTTTTTT. V and J are TRBV3-1 (or the pseudogene TRBV3-2) and TRBJ2-2; weak D call: TRBD2 (5 bases). The CDR3 sequence is 16 residues long. CDR1 and CDR2 (germline): LGHDT, YNNKEL (reference sequence). V lost 3 bases and J lost 2, with 13 bases in between.

The V and J genes are TRBV5-1 and TRBJ2-5; either TRBD1 or TRBD2 may supply D (5 bases each). The germline gives CDR1 SGHRS, CDR2 YFSETQ. The CDR3 spans 12 residues. The V end was cut by 6 bases, the J end by 5 bases, with 11 bases between. The CDR3 DNA sequence: TGCGCCAGCAATACGGGGCGGGAGACCCAGTACTTC. Protein: CASNTGRETQYF.

This clone was seen more than once but under ten times. J is TRBJ1-2 and V is TRBV5-1; tentatively, D is TRBD1 (6 bases). Per germline, CDR1 SGHRS and CDR2 YFSETQ. Between the trimmed V and J ends, which lost 6 bases and 8 bases, there was a span of 17 bases. This CDR3 spans 13 amino acids. In DNA form, the CDR3 reads TGCGCCAGCAACTCAGGGGACATGGGCGGCTACACCTTC. Protein product: CASNSGDMGGYTF.

The chain carries TRBV7-2 and TRBJ1-2; D unresolved. The CDR3 runs to 14 residues. Trimming cost V 5 bases and J 2 bases, with 12 bases left between them. CDR1 is SGHTA and CDR2 is FQGNSA in the germline V gene. CDR3 sequence reads: CASSVNTINYGYTF. The CDR3 DNA follows: TGTGCCAGCAGCGTTAATACAATCAACTATGGCTACACCTTC.

The chain recombines TRBV12-3 or TRBV12-4 with TRBJ2-2, with D unresolved. The CDR3 runs 13 residues. Trimming took 7 bases from V and 1 from J, leaving 7 bases between them. In nucleotides, the CDR3 is TGTGCCAGCACCCATGGGAACACCGGGGAGCTGTTTTTT. Translated: CASTHGNTGELFF.